This record looks at one TCR beta chain sequence and its context. Its matching antigen is unknown. Clones were read by immunoSEQ multiplex PCR, and TCRdb kept only the in-frame ones, dropping some. The repertoire holds 67,000 or so clones, around 96% seen once, with approximately 1.5% in the top ten. This record belongs to a study of cytomegalovirus exposure and HLA in healthy donors. General study results and limits: Researchers catalogued some 160 TCR beta chains as cytomegalovirus-associated. The study found most TCR sequences rare, yet found some public TCRs in many donors. According to reports, the classifier identified cytomegalovirus status with high specificity and sensitivity.

Losses at the gene ends were 5 bases for V and 4 bases for J; bases not matched to a gene: 7. Germline V gene sequence: CDR1 SGHTA, CDR2 FQGNSA. There are 15 residues in the CDR3. This rearrangement joins TRBV7-2 to TRBJ1-1, with 10 bases that match TRBD1. This clonotype originated in a man aged 18 to 35 in good health and CMV-seropositive. Sequenced material: PBMCs. CDR3 in amino acids: CASSTRQGAGTEAFF. Here the CDR3 DNA reads TGTGCCAGCAGCACCCGACAGGGGGCCGGCACTGAAGCTTTCTTT.